The rows below give T cell receptor beta chains drawn from one sample of a study of cytomegalovirus exposure and HLA in healthy donors. The repertoire was sequenced with immunoSEQ multiplex PCR; TCRdb's copy has only in-frame clones and lacks some. The repertoire holds about 180,000 clones, around 80% seen once, with about 1.5% in the top ten. Sequenced: PBMCs. These receptors were obtained from a man between 40 and 49 years old in good health and CMV-seronegative. CDR3s leave out the opening cysteine and the closing phenylalanine or tryptophan.

V,CDR3
TRBV28,ASSSKNTGELF
TRBV15,ATVRDIYPEKLF
TRBV7-3,ASATGQNQPQH
TRBV6-6,ASIDGRPTDTQY
TRBV5-1,ASSPRTGAHTTNEKLF
TRBV6-5,ASSSRGPATNEKLF
TRBV28,ASSFVQMNTEAF
TRBV19,ASSIPYRGDTEAF
TRBV5-1,ASRKTGETNTIY
TRBV6-1,ASNFVGVGDQPQH